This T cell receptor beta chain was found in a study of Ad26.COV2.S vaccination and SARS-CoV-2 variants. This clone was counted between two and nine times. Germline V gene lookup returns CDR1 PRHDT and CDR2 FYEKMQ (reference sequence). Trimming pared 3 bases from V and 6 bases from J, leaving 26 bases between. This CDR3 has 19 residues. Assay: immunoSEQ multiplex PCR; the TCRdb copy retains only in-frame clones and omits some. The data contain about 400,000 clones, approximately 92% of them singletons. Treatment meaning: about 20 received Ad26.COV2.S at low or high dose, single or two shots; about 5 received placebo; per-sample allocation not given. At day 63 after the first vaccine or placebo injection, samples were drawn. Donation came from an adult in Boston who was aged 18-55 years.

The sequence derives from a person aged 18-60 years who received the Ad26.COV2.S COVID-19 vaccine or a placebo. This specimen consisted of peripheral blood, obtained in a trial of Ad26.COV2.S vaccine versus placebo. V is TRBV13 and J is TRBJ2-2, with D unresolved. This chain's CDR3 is CASSFRGYNLFSGPGELFF. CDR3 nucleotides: TGTGCCAGCAGCTTTAGAGGATACAACTTGTTTTCTGGGCCCGGGGAGCTGTTTTTT.